The present T cell receptor beta chain was sequenced within a study of identical twins. In TCRdb, the 5' RACE reads were re-called with MiXCR into one record per CDR3 protein. This sample yields more than 600,000 distinct CDR3 sequences, of which 15% to 20% are seen a single time; around 13% belongs to the top ten. The table lists this clonotype with a few counts. The CDR3 length is 16 residues. Trimming stripped 7 bases from V and 1 base from J, with 19 bases between. This sample also appeared in a second study, on T cells expressing NK-cell markers.

The sequencing sample was made of PBMCs. The source is a young woman in good health. The chain carries TRBV12-3 or TRBV12-4 and TRBJ1-1, with D possibly matching TRBD1 (5 bases). The CDR3 region has the DNA TGTGCCAGCACCCCCCGTCCGGGGGACCCGAACACTGAAGCTTTCTTT. It yields the protein CASTPRPGDPNTEAFF.